A selection of T cell receptor beta chains follows, all from one sample in a study of T cell changes during pregnancy in multiple sclerosis. Data came from immunoSEQ multiplex PCR; TCRdb stores just in-frame clones and leaves some out. The sample lists around 100,000 clones; about nine tenths were seen once. Sequencing used peripheral blood, obtained in the second trimester of pregnancy. The source is a female donor in good health, enrolled as a control in a pregnancy study. Each CDR3 is given with its conserved first and last residue. The D gene is left open where the match is weak. Clone size is given for some rows only: seen once, a few or many times, or a class if the clone is expanded.

v_call	clone_size	j_call	cdr3_length	d_call	cdr3_aa	cdr3_nt
TRBV27	-	TRBJ2-3	15	-	CASSLTARRADTQYF	TGTGCCAGCAGTTTAACGGCGAGGCGTGCAGATACGCAGTATTTT
TRBV28	-	TRBJ2-3	17	TRBD2	CASSKKGLTGGGDTQYF	TGTGCCAGCAGCAAAAAGGGACTAACGGGAGGGGGGGATACGCAGTATTTT
TRBV6-1	once	TRBJ2-7	16	-	CASSEAQGLDIYEQYF	TGTGCCAGCAGTGAAGCCCAGGGGCTAGACATCTACGAGCAGTACTTC
TRBV5-1	-	TRBJ1-3	16	-	CASSLAGGNSGNTIYF	TGCGCCAGCAGCTTGGCCGGCGGCAACTCTGGAAACACCATATATTTT
TRBV7-2	-	TRBJ2-7	16	TRBD1	CASSLDLGQAQYEQYF	TGTGCCAGCAGCTTAGACCTGGGACAGGCTCAATACGAGCAGTACTTC
TRBV28	-	TRBJ1-6	15	-	CASSFPGQPNSPLHF	TGTGCCAGCAGTTTCCCCGGACAGCCTAATTCACCCCTCCACTTT
TRBV7-2	once	TRBJ1-5	16	-	CASSLASQGSNQPQHF	TGTGCCAGCAGCTTAGCATCTCAGGGAAGCAATCAGCCCCAGCATTTT
TRBV27	-	TRBJ2-1	14	TRBD2	CASSTAGGYNEQFF	TGTGCCAGCAGTACGGCGGGGGGATACAATGAGCAGTTCTTC
TRBV9	-	TRBJ1-5	14	TRBD1	CASSATGGNQPQHF	TGTGCCAGCAGCGCAACAGGGGGAAATCAGCCCCAGCATTTT
TRBV6-6	-	TRBJ1-6	16	TRBD1	CASSYSGQANNSPLHF	TGTGCCAGCAGTTACTCCGGACAGGCCAATAATTCACCCCTCCACTTT
TRBV19	-	TRBJ2-7	15	-	CASSIGPGVTYEQYF	TGTGCCAGTAGTATCGGGCCAGGGGTCACCTACGAGCAGTACTTC
TRBV2	-	TRBJ1-5	15	-	CASSVYRAGNQPQHF	TGTGCCAGCAGTGTTTACAGGGCGGGCAATCAGCCCCAGCATTTT
TRBV2	-	TRBJ2-5	17	TRBD2	CASSDDRLAGGGETQYF	TGTGCCAGCAGTGACGACCGACTAGCGGGGGGAGGAGAGACCCAGTACTTC
TRBV4-2	few	TRBJ1-1	16	-	CASSPRGRGLNTEAFF	TGTGCCAGCAGCCCCCGGGGAAGAGGCTTGAACACTGAAGCTTTCTTT
TRBV7-9	-	TRBJ1-1	14	-	CASSLGRGNTEAFF	TGTGCCAGCAGCTTAGGCAGGGGCAACACTGAAGCTTTCTTT
TRBV25-1	-	TRBJ1-2	14	-	CASSEAPGPYGYTF	TGTGCCAGCAGTGAAGCTCCAGGGCCGTATGGCTACACCTTC
TRBV9	-	TRBJ1-6	13	-	CASSAPTDSSLHF	TGTGCCAGCAGCGCTCCGACGGATAGCTCCCTCCACTTT